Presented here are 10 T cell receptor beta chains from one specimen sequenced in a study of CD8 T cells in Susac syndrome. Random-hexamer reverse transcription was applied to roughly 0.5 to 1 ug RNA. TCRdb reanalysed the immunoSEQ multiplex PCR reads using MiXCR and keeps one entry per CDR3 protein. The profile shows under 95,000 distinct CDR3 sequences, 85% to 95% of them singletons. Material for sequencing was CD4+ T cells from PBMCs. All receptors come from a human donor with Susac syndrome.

CDR3: CASIRQGRTGELFF. As DNA, the CDR3 is TGTGCCAGCATTCGACAGGGAAGGACCGGGGAGCTGTTTTTT. This chain links TRBV6-5 with TRBJ2-2, with TRBD1 matching 7 bases. The CDR3 contains 14 residues. The V gene end was trimmed by 7 bases and the J gene end by 5 bases; junction bases not matched to a gene: 7. Germline-derived CDR1 and CDR2 are MNHEY and SVGAGI.

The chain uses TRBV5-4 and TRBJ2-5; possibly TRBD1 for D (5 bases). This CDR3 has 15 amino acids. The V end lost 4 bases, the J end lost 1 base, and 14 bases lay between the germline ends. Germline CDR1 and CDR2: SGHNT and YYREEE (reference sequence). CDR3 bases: TGTGCCAGCAGCCGGCAGGGCAGCTTCCAAGAGACCCAGTACTTC. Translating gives CASSRQGSFQETQYF.

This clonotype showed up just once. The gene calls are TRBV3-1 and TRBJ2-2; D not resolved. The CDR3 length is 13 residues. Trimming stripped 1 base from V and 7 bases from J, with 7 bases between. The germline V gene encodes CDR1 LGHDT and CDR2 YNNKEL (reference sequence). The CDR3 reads CASSQVVGGELFF. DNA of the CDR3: TGTGCCAGCAGCCAAGTAGTCGGCGGGGAGCTGTTTTTT.

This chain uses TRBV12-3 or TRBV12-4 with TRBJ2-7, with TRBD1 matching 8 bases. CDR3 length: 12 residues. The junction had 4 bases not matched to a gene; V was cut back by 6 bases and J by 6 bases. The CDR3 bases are TGTGCCAGCAGCAGGGGGCCGGGCGAGCAGTACTTC. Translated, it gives CASSRGPGEQYF.

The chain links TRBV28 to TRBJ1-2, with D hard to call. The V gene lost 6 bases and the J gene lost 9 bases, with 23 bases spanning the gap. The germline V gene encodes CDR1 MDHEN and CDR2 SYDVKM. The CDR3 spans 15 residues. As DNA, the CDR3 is TGTGCCAGCAGACCCTCGACGGCTTTTCTATTTAGCTACACCTTC. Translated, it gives CASRPSTAFLFSYTF.

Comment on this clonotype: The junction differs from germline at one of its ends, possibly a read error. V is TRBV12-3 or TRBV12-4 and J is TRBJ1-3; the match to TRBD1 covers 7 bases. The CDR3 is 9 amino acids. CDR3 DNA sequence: TGTGCCGGAGGGGGCGTCGAATCTTTT. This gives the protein CAGGGVESF.

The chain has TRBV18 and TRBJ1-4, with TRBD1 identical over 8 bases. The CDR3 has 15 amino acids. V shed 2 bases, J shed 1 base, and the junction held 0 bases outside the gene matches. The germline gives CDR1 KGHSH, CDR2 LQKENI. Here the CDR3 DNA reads TGTGCCAGCTCACCAGGACAGGGAACTAATGAAAAACTGTTTTTT. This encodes CASSPGQGTNEKLFF.

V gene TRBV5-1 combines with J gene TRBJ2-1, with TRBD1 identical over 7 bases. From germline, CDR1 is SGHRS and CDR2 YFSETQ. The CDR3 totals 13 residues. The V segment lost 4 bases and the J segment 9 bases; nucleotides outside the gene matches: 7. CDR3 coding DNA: TGCGCCAGCAGCCCGGGACAGCGAGGTGAGCAGTTCTTC. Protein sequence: CASSPGQRGEQFF.

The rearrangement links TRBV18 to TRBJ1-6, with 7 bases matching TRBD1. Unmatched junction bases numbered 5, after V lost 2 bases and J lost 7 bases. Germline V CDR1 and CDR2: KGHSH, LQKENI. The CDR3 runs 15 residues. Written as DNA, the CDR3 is TGTGCCAGCTCACCATCCGGGGACAGAAATTCACCCCTCCACTTT. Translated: CASSPSGDRNSPLHF.

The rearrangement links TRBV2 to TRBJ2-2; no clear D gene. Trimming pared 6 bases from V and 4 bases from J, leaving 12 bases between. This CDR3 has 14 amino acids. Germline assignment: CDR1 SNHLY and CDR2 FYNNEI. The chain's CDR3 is CASRRPSGTGELFF. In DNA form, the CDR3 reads TGTGCCAGCAGAAGACCCTCGGGCACCGGGGAGCTGTTTTTT.